The clone carrying this T cell receptor beta chain was picked up a small number of times. Its antigen is still unknown. Treg sorting used a CD4+CD25+CD127-/low gate. Study-level results: The larger-cohort validation was restricted to a single TCR beta V-J rearrangement rather than whole repertoires. The TCR gene usage of tumor memory CD4+ T cells clustered together with blood and lymph node memory CD4+ cells and with lymph node naive CD4+ cells. Greatest tumor Treg TCR overlap was with tumor naive CD4+ cells.

Trimming shortened V by 3 bases and J by 1 base, and 17 bases separated the two germline ends. From germline, CDR1 is SGDLS and CDR2 YYNGEE. The CDR3 loop spans 17 amino acids. TCRdb passed the 5' RACE reads through MiXCR, listing each CDR3 protein once. The repertoire holds 35,000 to 50,000 distinct CDR3 sequences, around 20% seen once, with approximately 4.1% in the top ten. V usage is TRBV9 and J usage is TRBJ2-1; TRBD2 might be the D (6 bases). The sample was Tregs sorted from blood. This receptor was taken from a female donor with breast cancer. CDR3 amino acids: CASSAPLAFQSYNEQFF. CDR3 nucleotide sequence: TGTGCCAGCAGCGCGCCGCTAGCGTTTCAATCCTACAATGAGCAGTTCTTC.